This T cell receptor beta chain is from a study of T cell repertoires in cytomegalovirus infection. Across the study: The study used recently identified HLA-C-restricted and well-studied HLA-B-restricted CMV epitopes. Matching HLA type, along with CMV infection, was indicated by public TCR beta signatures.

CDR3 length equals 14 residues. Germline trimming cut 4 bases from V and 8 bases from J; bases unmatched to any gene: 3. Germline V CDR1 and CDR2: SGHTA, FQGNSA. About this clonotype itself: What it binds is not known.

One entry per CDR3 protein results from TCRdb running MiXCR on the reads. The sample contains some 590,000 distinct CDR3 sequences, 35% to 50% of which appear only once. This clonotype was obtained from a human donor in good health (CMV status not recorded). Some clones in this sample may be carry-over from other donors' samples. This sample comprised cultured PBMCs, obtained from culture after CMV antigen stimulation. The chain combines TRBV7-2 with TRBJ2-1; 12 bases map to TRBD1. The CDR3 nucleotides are TGTGCCAGCAGCTCCGGGACAGGGGGCGATGAGCAGTTCTTC. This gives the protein CASSSGTGGDEQFF.